This T cell receptor (beta chain) was captured by sequencing in a study of vaccination and CD4 T cells after COVID-19. Study context: Cellular stimulation was performed using overlapping spike peptides derived from SARS-CoV-2, HCoV-NL63, HCoV-OC43 and HCoV-229E.

Researchers used the Oncomine TCR Beta short-read assay to sequence DNA from cultured CD4+ T cells. Via MiXCR, TCRdb re-called the PCR reads, giving one row per CDR3 protein. The repertoire holds some 8,400 distinct CDR3 sequences, with about 55% as singletons. The treatment was: approximately nine-day PBMC culture with coronavirus spike peptide pools or control peptides (ViraFEST assay). Per the germline V gene, CDR1 is DFQATT and CDR2 is SNEGSKA (reference sequence). V was pared by 3 bases and J by 3 bases, with 8 bases of the junction left unmatched. The CDR3 runs to 14 residues. The sample holds one count of this clonotype. Its target is unknown.

V gene TRBV20-1 combines with J gene TRBJ2-7; 7 bases match TRBD1. The source is a human donor who had recovered from COVID-19. The sample taken for sequencing was CD4+ T cells from blood, cultured in vitro. CDR3 amino acids: CSASPATGIYEQYF. The CDR3 nucleotides read TGCAGTGCTAGCCCCGCGACAGGGATCTACGAGCAGTACTTC.